The rows below give T cell receptor beta chains drawn from one sample of a study of T cell changes during pregnancy in multiple sclerosis. Assay: immunoSEQ multiplex PCR; the TCRdb copy retains only in-frame clones and omits some. This sample has approximately 89,000 clones, with 94% found just once. Source: peripheral blood, taken after pregnancy. All receptors derive from a female donor in good health, enrolled as a control in a pregnancy study. CDR3s include the opening cysteine and the closing phenylalanine or tryptophan. Each record gives: V gene, J gene, D gene, clone size, CDR3 protein, CDR3 DNA. A D gene is named only where the DNA matches it firmly. Part of the rows lack a size; the others show once, few, many or a class for expanded clones.

V: TRBV25-1
J: TRBJ2-2
D: NA
size: NA
CDR3: CASSESPRTGTGELFF
DNA: TGTGCCAGCAGTGAATCCCCTCGAACAGGGACCGGGGAGCTGTTTTTT

V: TRBV28
J: TRBJ2-2
D: NA
size: NA
CDR3: CASSLIRVDTGELFF
DNA: TGTGCCAGCAGTTTGATCAGGGTTGACACCGGGGAGCTGTTTTTT

V: TRBV28
J: TRBJ2-2
D: TRBD1
size: NA
CDR3: CASSLGTVGTGELFF
DNA: TGTGCCAGCAGTTTAGGGACAGTTGGGACCGGGGAGCTGTTTTTT

V: TRBV4-1
J: TRBJ1-2
D: NA
size: NA
CDR3: CASSQEGRSSYGYTF
DNA: TGCGCCAGCAGCCAAGAGGGGCGTAGTAGCTATGGCTACACCTTC

V: TRBV13
J: TRBJ2-7
D: NA
size: once
CDR3: CASSSTQDKYSYEQYF
DNA: TGTGCCAGCAGCTCAACACAGGACAAATACTCCTACGAGCAGTACTTC

V: TRBV28
J: TRBJ2-7
D: NA
size: NA
CDR3: CASSLKGMGSYEQYF
DNA: TGTGCCAGCAGTTTAAAGGGGATGGGCTCCTACGAGCAGTACTTC

V: TRBV19
J: TRBJ1-1
D: TRBD1
size: NA
CDR3: CASSMPVSDRLNTEAFF
DNA: TGTGCCAGTAGTATGCCGGTTTCGGACAGGCTGAACACTGAAGCTTTCTTT

V: TRBV7-9
J: TRBJ2-3
D: TRBD2
size: NA
CDR3: CASSSRLASTDTQYF
DNA: TGTGCCAGCAGCTCACGACTAGCTAGCACAGATACGCAGTATTTT

V: TRBV6-6
J: TRBJ2-1
D: TRBD2
size: NA
CDR3: CASSPSGRAYNEQFF
DNA: TGTGCCAGCAGTCCTAGCGGGAGGGCCTACAATGAGCAGTTCTTC

V: TRBV29-1
J: TRBJ2-7
D: NA
size: NA
CDR3: CSVDRGNEQYF
DNA: TGCAGCGTTGATCGGGGGAACGAGCAGTACTTC

V: TRBV28
J: TRBJ2-7
D: TRBD1
size: NA
CDR3: CASSKPRDRGLEQYF
DNA: TGTGCCAGCAGTAAACCCAGGGACAGGGGGCTCGAGCAGTACTTC

V: TRBV5-1
J: TRBJ2-1
D: TRBD2
size: NA
CDR3: CASSASGGYNEQFF
DNA: TGCGCCAGTTCGGCTAGCGGAGGCTACAATGAGCAGTTCTTC